This TCR beta chain was recorded in a study of T cells in Graves' hyperthyroidism and ophthalmopathy. This CDR3 region has 14 residues. J lost 5 bases, V lost 1 base, and 5 bases had no gene match. Germline lookup yields CDR1 DFQATT and CDR2 SNEGSKA (reference sequence). Amplification of TCR beta CDR3 regions was performed using RNA transcripts as template. The HTBI primer set served for first-round RT-PCR of the TCR CDR3. From the multiplex PCR reads, TCRdb called clonotypes with MiXCR, one entry per CDR3 protein. Of 500,000 to 750,000 distinct CDR3 sequences in the sample, 40% to 55% were seen once.

The V call is TRBV20-1, the J call TRBJ2-5; 9 bases fit TRBD2. This TCR was sampled from a woman aged 18-29 years with Graves' hyperthyroidism. The sequenced material came from peripheral blood or thyroid tissue (not recorded which). CDR3 nucleotide sequence: TGCAGTGCTAGAGGAGAGGCGGGAGGGGAGACCCAGTACTTC. It is translated as CSARGEAGGETQYF.